Listed below are T cell receptor beta chains from one sample, sequenced in a study of post-analysis software for immune sequencing data. TCRdb passed the PCR reads through MiXCR, listing each CDR3 protein once. This table holds roughly 620,000 distinct CDR3 sequences, around 44% found once. Sample: blood. Receptors originate from a girl aged 10 to 17 with multiple sclerosis. The CDR3 runs from the conserved cysteine through the conserved F or W. Each record gives: D gene, V gene, J gene, clone size, CDR3 DNA, CDR3 protein. A D gene is named only where the DNA matches it firmly. Clone sizes are given selectively: once, few, many, or a class where the clone is expanded.

TRBD1	TRBV29-1	TRBJ1-2	-	TGCAGCGCTCCAACCACAGGGGCAGGAGCGGGCTACACCTTC	CSAPTTGAGAGYTF
-	TRBV6-6	TRBJ2-5	once	TGTGCCAGCAGTTACGGGACACAGACAGTCGAGACCCAGTACTTC	CASSYGTQTVETQYF
TRBD1	TRBV3-1	TRBJ2-7	-	TGTGCCAGCTGCACCGGGACAGGGGTGGTCGAGCAGTACTTC	CASCTGTGVVEQYF
-	TRBV6-1	TRBJ1-5	-	TGTGCCAGCAGTGAAGACGGACTCCTAAATCAGCCCCAGCATTTT	CASSEDGLLNQPQHF
TRBD2	TRBV12-3/TRBV12-4	TRBJ2-1	-	TGTGCCAGCAGCCTGTATGGGAGGGAGGCTGACGATGAGCAGTTCTTC	CASSLYGREADDEQFF
-	TRBV27	TRBJ2-1	few	TGTGCCAGCAGTTTATTGGGGGGGGGACAGCAAGAGACCCAGTTCTTC	CASSLLGGGQQETQFF
-	TRBV15	TRBJ2-1	-	TGTGCCACCAGCAGAGCTGCGGCGGGACACAATGAGCAGTTCTTC	CATSRAAAGHNEQFF
-	TRBV5-1	TRBJ2-1	-	TGCGCCAGCAGCTTGTTCTCCCAAGCGAGCTCCTACAATGAGCAGTTCTTC	CASSLFSQASSYNEQFF
-	TRBV12-3/TRBV12-4	TRBJ1-2	-	TGTGCCAGCAGTCCCGTTGGCAGTCGGCGATATGGCTACACCTTC	CASSPVGSRRYGYTF
TRBD1	TRBV12-3/TRBV12-4	TRBJ1-2	-	TGTGCCAGCAGAGATAGACAGGGCAACTGTGGCTACACCTTC	CASRDRQGNCGYTF
-	TRBV12-3/TRBV12-4	TRBJ1-4	-	TGTGCCAGCAGTTTTCGACCTCCTCCTAATGAAAAACTGTTTTTT	CASSFRPPPNEKLFF
-	TRBV5-1	TRBJ1-4	-	TGCGCCAGCAGCCGGTTTGGGGGACGGGAGTTTGAAAAACTGTTTTTT	CASSRFGGREFEKLFF
TRBD2	TRBV13	TRBJ2-1	-	TGTGCCAGCAGCTTAGACGGAGCGGGAGGGTCCTACAATGAGCAGTTCTTC	CASSLDGAGGSYNEQFF
-	TRBV12-3/TRBV12-4	TRBJ1-1	-	TGTGCCAGCAGTTCCGTTCGCTGGGGCGGCGCTTTCTTT	CASSSVRWGGAFF
-	TRBV4-1	TRBJ2-6	once	TGCGCCAGCAGCCAAGGAAAAGCCCGCTCTGGGGCCAACGTCCTGACTTTC	CASSQGKARSGANVLTF
-	TRBV5-6	TRBJ2-5	few	TGTGCCAGCAGCGGTGAGAAGGGGGCAGCTCGGGAGCAGTACTTC	CASSGEKGAAREQYF
TRBD1	TRBV18	TRBJ1-2	-	TGTGCCAGCTCACCACCGGGACAGGGGGCGTTTGAAGGCTACACCTTC	CASSPPGQGAFEGYTF
-	TRBV9	TRBJ2-1	-	TGTGCCAGCAGCCGTTCCGGGACTCTCAATGAGCAGTTCTTC	CASSRSGTLNEQFF
-	TRBV12-3/TRBV12-4	TRBJ1-4	many	TGTGCCAGCAGTCTGACAGGAACTAATGAAAAACTGTTTTTT	CASSLTGTNEKLFF
-	TRBV7-9	TRBJ2-6	-	TGTGCCAGCAGCCAAAAAGGAGGGAGCTCTGGGGCCAACGTCCTGACTTTC	CASSQKGGSSGANVLTF
-	TRBV7-9	TRBJ2-1	-	TGTGCCAGCAGCTTCGCACCCGGAGGGAGCAACAATGAGCAGTTCTTC	CASSFAPGGSNNEQFF
TRBD2	TRBV6-5	TRBJ2-4	-	TGTGCCGGCAGCCACGAAGCGGGAGCAAGAGAGCAGTACTTC	CAGSHEAGAREQYF
-	TRBV29-1	TRBJ2-7	many	TGCAGCGTTTCTACGGGACCTAGAGAGCAGTACTTC	CSVSTGPREQYF
TRBD1	TRBV5-1	TRBJ2-7	many	TGCGCCAGCAGCTTGGGAGGACAGGGCCCCTACGAGCAGTACTTC	CASSLGGQGPYEQYF